Each of the 21 T cell receptor beta chains below was sequenced from the same sample in a study of early T cells in non-severe SARS-CoV-2 infection. TCRdb used MiXCR to reprocess the 5' RACE reads, holding one entry per CDR3 protein. The sample lists around 65,000 distinct CDR3 sequences; roughly 12% were seen once. The sequencing used whole blood, collected at baseline. Every receptor here comes from an adult who was a healthcare worker with PCR-confirmed SARS-CoV-2 infection or an uninfected control (not recorded which).

This clonotype was observed a handful of times. The CDR3 DNA sequence: TGTGCCAGCAGCTTAGGGCGAGGGGATGGCTACACCTTC. Translation: CASSLGRGDGYTF. J is TRBJ1-2 and V is TRBV11-2, with D tentatively TRBD1 (5 bases). V gave up 1 base and J gave up 6 bases, with 9 bases separating them. Germline V gives CDR1 SGHAT, CDR2 FQNNGV. The CDR3 runs 13 residues.

This clonotype has ten or more counts. The chain joins TRBV5-1 to TRBJ2-2; TRBD1 matches 10 bases. Unmatched junction bases numbered 8, after V lost 7 bases and J lost 5 bases. The CDR3 is 15 residues long. Germline CDR1 SGHRS, CDR2 YFSETQ. CDR3: CASLTGGAGTGELFF. CDR3 DNA: TGCGCCAGCCTGACAGGGGGCGCAGGGACCGGGGAGCTGTTTTTT.

This clonotype was seen at least ten times. This rearrangement joins TRBV7-8 to TRBJ1-6; D not resolved. CDR3 length equals 13 residues. Trimming removed 3 bases from V and 4 bases from J, with 4 bases in between. Germline V CDR1 and CDR2: SGHVS, FQNEAQ. CDR3 sequence (DNA): TGTGCCAGCAGCTTGGCTTATAATTCACCCCTCCACTTT. It codes for CASSLAYNSPLHF.

In this sample, this clonotype turned up a few times. The V and J genes are TRBV18 and TRBJ2-5; the D gene is possibly TRBD1 (6 bases). Trimming pared 2 bases from V and 2 bases from J, leaving 12 bases between. Germline CDR1 and CDR2: KGHSH and LQKENI. This CDR3 is built from 15 residues. CDR3 sequence (DNA): TGTGCCAGCTCACCAAGCCGGACAGTACAAGAGACCCAGTACTTC. Its translation is CASSPSRTVQETQYF.

The sample holds a few counts of this clonotype. This chain uses TRBV7-6 with TRBJ2-2; the D is unclear. There are 14 residues in the CDR3. Germline V gene data show CDR1 as SGHVS and CDR2 as FNYEAQ. V was trimmed by 1 base and J by 6 bases, leaving 9 bases between them. CDR3 loop: CASSLVTNAGELFF. The CDR3, as DNA: TGTGCCAGCAGCTTAGTGACCAACGCCGGGGAGCTGTTTTTT.

In its sample, this clonotype was seen many times. CDR3 nucleotides: TGTGCCAGCAGTTCCCCGGACACCCAAGAGACCCAGTACTTC. It specifies CASSSPDTQETQYF. V and J are TRBV13 and TRBJ2-5; tentatively, D is TRBD1 (5 bases). Per germline, CDR1 PRHDT and CDR2 FYEKMQ (reference sequence). The CDR3 runs 14 residues. Trimming shortened V by 6 bases and J by 1 base, and 12 bases separated the two germline ends. Looking up the rest from reference TRBV13 and TRBJ2-5 gives the full variable domain: AAGVIQSPRHLIKEKRETATLKCYPIPRHDTVYWYQQGPGQDPQFLISFYEKMQSDKGSIPDRFSAQQFSDYHSELNMSSLELGDSALYFCASSSPDTQETQYFGPGTRLLVL.

This clonotype was counted at least ten times. The chain recombines TRBV11-2 with TRBJ1-1; the D is unclear. Germline assignment: CDR1 SGHAT and CDR2 FQNNGV. V was pared by 5 bases and J by 0 bases, with 16 bases between. The CDR3 runs to 16 residues. CDR3 sequence: CASSPLFSTVNTEAFF. CDR3 nucleotide sequence: TGTGCCAGCAGCCCCCTGTTTTCCACGGTGAACACTGAAGCTTTCTTT.

This chain links TRBV5-1 with TRBJ2-7; D gene ambiguous. This CDR3 is 15 amino acids long. The V end was cut by 4 bases, the J end by 0 bases, with 14 bases between. Germline CDR1 and CDR2: SGHRS and YFSETQ. In DNA, the CDR3 is TGCGCCAGCAGCAGCCTTCCATTCCCCTCCTACGAGCAGTACTTC. Translation gives CASSSLPFPSYEQYF.

The rearrangement links TRBV27 to TRBJ1-5; no clear D gene. The germline V gene encodes CDR1 MNHEY and CDR2 SMNVEV (reference sequence). This CDR3 contains 15 residues. The V gene lost 6 bases and the J gene lost 1 base, with 13 bases spanning the gap. In DNA, the CDR3 is TGTGCCAGCAGGCCATCAAGGTCAAGCAATCAGCCCCAGCATTTT. It translates to CASRPSRSSNQPQHF.

This clonotype was counted only a few times. This CDR3 is missing its conserved last phenylalanine or tryptophan, likely due to a read error. No DNA is shown, since the ends of the CDR3 on it are uncertain; the CDR3 is the one TCRdb lists. The rearrangement joins TRBV4-2 to TRBJ2-7; the table's D call, TRBD2, has no DNA check behind it. Germline V gene data show CDR1 as LGHNA and CDR2 as YNFKEQ. The CDR3 has 9 residues if both end residues are counted. The CDR3 loop is CASSQRAGG.

The chain is built from TRBV4-3 and TRBJ1-1, with D hard to call. V dropped 1 base and J dropped 0 bases, with 9 bases sitting between them. Germline assignment: CDR1 LGHNA and CDR2 YSLEER. The length of the CDR3 is 15 residues. CDR3 bases: TGCGCCAGCAGCCAAGGATGGCGGATGAACACTGAAGCTTTCTTT. Amino acid sequence: CASSQGWRMNTEAFF.

By share, this clonotype counts as medium-sized. This sequence joins TRBV5-1 and TRBJ1-2, with 10 bases matching TRBD1. The CDR3 loop spans 14 amino acids. The V gene end was trimmed by 3 bases and the J gene end by 6 bases; junction bases not matched to a gene: 5. Germline CDR1 reads SGHRS; CDR2 reads YFSETQ. The CDR3 nucleotides are TGCGCCAGCAGCTCCACCGGGACAGGGGATGGCTACACCTTC. This gives the protein CASSSTGTGDGYTF. Looking up the rest from reference TRBV5-1 and TRBJ1-2 gives the full variable domain: KAGVTQTPRYLIKTRGQQVTLSCSPISGHRSVSWYQQTPGQGLQFLFEYFSETQRNKGNFPGRFSGRQFSNSRSEMNVSTLELGDSALYLCASSSTGTGDGYTFGSGTRLTVV.

The chain combines TRBV12-3 or TRBV12-4 with TRBJ2-1, with D unresolved. The CDR3 spans 11 residues. Deletions cut 5 bases from V and 7 bases from J, with 6 bases between. CDR3 sequence: CASSARNEQFF. For the CDR3, the DNA is TGTGCCAGCAGTGCGAGGAATGAGCAGTTCTTC.

This clonotype has a count of ten or more. V usage is TRBV12-3 or TRBV12-4 and J usage is TRBJ2-5; D possibly corresponds to TRBD2 (5 bases). CDR3 size: 15 residues. Deletions cut 1 base from V and 4 bases from J, with 13 bases between. CDR3: CASSLGLNRGETQYF. The CDR3 region has the DNA TGTGCCAGCAGTTTAGGACTAAATCGAGGAGAGACCCAGTACTTC.

The chain employs TRBV27 and TRBJ1-4; a weak D match, TRBD1 (5 bases). The CDR3 extends over 15 amino acids. Trimming pared 6 bases from V and 0 bases from J, leaving 11 bases between. The germline V gene encodes CDR1 MNHEY and CDR2 SMNVEV (reference sequence). The chain's CDR3 is CASRGPGATNEKLFF. For the CDR3, the DNA is TGTGCCAGCAGGGGGCCGGGCGCAACTAATGAAAAACTGTTTTTT.

This clonotype showed up just a few times. The V call is TRBV5-1, the J call TRBJ2-5; possible D gene TRBD1, 5 bases. Per the germline V gene, CDR1 is SGHRS and CDR2 is YFSETQ. V shed 0 bases and J shed 2 bases, with 8 bases lying between them. The length of the CDR3 is 14 residues. CDR3 loop: CASSLGDSQETQYF. CDR3 nucleotide sequence: TGCGCCAGCAGCTTGGGCGACAGTCAAGAGACCCAGTACTTC.

There are many counts of this clonotype. The chain has TRBV5-4 and TRBJ2-3, with TRBD1 matching over 8 bases. The CDR3 is 16 amino acids. The trim removed 2 bases at V and 1 base at J, leaving 6 bases unmatched. Germline-derived CDR1 and CDR2 are SGHNT and YYREEE (reference sequence). The chain's CDR3 is CASSLGQGLGTDTQYF. The CDR3 DNA is TGTGCCAGCAGCTTAGGACAGGGTCTGGGCACAGATACGCAGTATTTT.

This chain links TRBV29-1 with TRBJ1-1, with unresolved D. The germline CDR1 and CDR2 sequences are SQVTM and ANQGSEA. The CDR3 length is 10 residues. With 5 bases removed from V and 6 bases from J, the gap between germline ends came to 7 bases. The CDR3 region has the DNA TGCAGCGTTAACGAGGCTGAAGCTTTCTTT. Residues: CSVNEAEAFF.

This clonotype was counted a few times. The chain joins TRBV7-9 to TRBJ1-5; 10 nucleotides line up with TRBD1. Trimming cost V 4 bases and J 9 bases; bases outside gene matches: 15. The CDR3 totals 17 residues. Per germline, CDR1 SEHNR and CDR2 FQNEAQ (reference sequence). The CDR3 region has the DNA TGTGCCAGCAGCTCAGGTGGACAGGGGGGCGCCCAGCGGCCCCAGCATTTT. It specifies CASSSGGQGGAQRPQHF.

The DNA for the CDR3 is TGTGCCAGCACACAGAACTCTGGGGCCAACGTCCTGACTTTC. As protein: CASTQNSGANVLTF. The J gene is TRBJ2-6, the V gene TRBV28, with unresolved D. Germline V gene lookup returns CDR1 MDHEN and CDR2 SYDVKM. Deletions cut 7 bases from V and 0 bases from J, with 7 bases between. The CDR3 covers 14 residues.

This clonotype was picked up a small number of times. The chain uses TRBV7-2 and TRBJ2-5; D might be TRBD2 (5 bases). Germline V CDR1 and CDR2: SGHTA, FQGNSA. Trimming cost V 3 bases and J 6 bases, with 20 bases left between them. The CDR3 has 16 residues. The DNA for the CDR3 is TGTGCCAGCAGCTTTCAGTGGGGAGAGAGGAGAAAGACCCAGTACTTC. This translates into CASSFQWGERRKTQYF.